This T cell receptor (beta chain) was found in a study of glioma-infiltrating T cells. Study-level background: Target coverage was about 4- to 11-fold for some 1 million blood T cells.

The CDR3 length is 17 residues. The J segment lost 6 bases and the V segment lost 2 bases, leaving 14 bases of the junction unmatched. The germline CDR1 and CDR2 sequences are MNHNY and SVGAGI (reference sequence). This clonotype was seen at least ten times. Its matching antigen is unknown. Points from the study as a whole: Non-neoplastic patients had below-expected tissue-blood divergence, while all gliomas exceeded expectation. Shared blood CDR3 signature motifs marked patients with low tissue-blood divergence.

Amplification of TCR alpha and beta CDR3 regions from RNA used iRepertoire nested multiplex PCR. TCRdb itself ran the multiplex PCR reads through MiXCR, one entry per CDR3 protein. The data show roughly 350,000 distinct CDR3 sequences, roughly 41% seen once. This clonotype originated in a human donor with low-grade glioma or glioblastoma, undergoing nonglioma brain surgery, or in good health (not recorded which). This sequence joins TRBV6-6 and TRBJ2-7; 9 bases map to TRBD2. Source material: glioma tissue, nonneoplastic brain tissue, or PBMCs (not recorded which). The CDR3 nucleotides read TGTGCCAGCAGTTACCTTGCTTCAGGGACTAGCTCTTCCGAGCAGTACTTC. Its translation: CASSYLASGTSSSEQYF.